This entry lists 2 T cell receptor beta chains sequenced from one sample in a study of blood T cell repertoires in COVID-19. Clones were sequenced by immunoSEQ multiplex PCR, and TCRdb holds only the in-frame ones, with some missing. In the table there are approximately 340,000 clones, roughly 87% of which are singletons. The sample taken for sequencing was peripheral blood. The receptors were sampled from a man between 25 and 39 years old with COVID-19, enrolled during active disease.

The chain recombines TRBV6-5 with TRBJ1-1, with 8 bases fitting TRBD1. CDR1 is MNHEY, CDR2 SVGAGI, per germline. V lost 6 bases, J lost 4 bases, and 7 bases stayed unmatched. The CDR3 extends over 14 amino acids. Here the CDR3 reads CASRIRQGSTEAFF. The CDR3 bases are TGTGCCAGCAGGATCCGACAGGGGAGCACTGAAGCTTTCTTT.

The V call is TRBV4-3, the J call TRBJ2-3; D is perhaps TRBD2 (5 bases). This CDR3 comprises 16 residues. Between the trimmed V and J ends, which lost 0 bases and 0 bases, there was a span of 10 bases. Germline V gives CDR1 LGHNA, CDR2 YSLEER. The DNA of the CDR3 is TGCGCCAGCAGCCAAGATCGAGGGCCTAGCACAGATACGCAGTATTTT. Its translation is CASSQDRGPSTDTQYF.